Below are 28 T cell receptor beta chains sequenced from a single sample in a study of PD-L1 blockade in urothelial cancer (dated 2017 in TCRdb). The sample's time point, from its label and the paper: pretreatment peripheral blood. Receptors were amplified or captured by the immunoSEQ multiplex PCR assay. Imported from immuneACCESS, the table was reduced by TCRdb to in-frame sequences with V and J called. These copies leave out some clones; in studies compared against another copy, an unresolved V gene accounts for under half, and the cause of the remainder is not known. A total of around 130,000 clones appear in this sample, about 81% of them only once. Together, the top ten hold 3.2% of the sample. The material sequenced was PBMCs, taken around atezolizumab (anti-PD-L1) treatment. The receptors derive from a man aged 50 to 59 with urothelial cancer.

This clone was seen more than once but under ten times. The chain links TRBV6-5 to TRBJ2-7; D is perhaps TRBD1 (5 bases). The CDR3 has 15 amino acids. The V end lost 2 bases, the J end lost 4 bases, and 15 bases lay between the germline ends. The V gene's germline CDR1 is MNHEY and CDR2 SVGAGI. The CDR3 nucleotides read TGTGCCAGCAGTTACGTTCTGGGGCGCGGTTACGAGCAGTACTTC. Translating gives CASSYVLGRGYEQYF.

V usage is TRBV2 and J usage is TRBJ2-3; 10 nucleotides align to TRBD2. The trim removed 8 bases at V and 0 bases at J, leaving 2 bases unmatched. CDR1 SNHLY and CDR2 FYNNEI come from the germline V gene. CDR3 length: 14 amino acids. This chain's CDR3 is CASLAGVSTDTQYF. The CDR3, as DNA: TGTGCCAGCCTAGCGGGAGTCAGCACAGATACGCAGTATTTT.

The chain is built from TRBV2 and TRBJ2-1; no clear D. This CDR3 is built from 12 residues. Germline lookup yields CDR1 SNHLY and CDR2 FYNNEI. V was shortened by 3 bases and J by 9 bases, with 9 bases between the two germline ends. The CDR3 here is CASSESFLEQFF. The CDR3 bases are TGTGCCAGCAGTGAGTCTTTCCTTGAGCAGTTCTTC.

This clone was seen more than once but under ten times. The chain uses TRBV6-1 and TRBJ1-1, with TRBD1 matching over 8 bases. Germline lookup yields CDR1 MNHNS and CDR2 SASEGT. V dropped 10 bases and J dropped 5; count of bases not matched to a gene: 15. The CDR3 covers 15 residues. Written as DNA, the CDR3 is TGTGCCACCAAAAGACCCGGGACAGGTAGGACTGAAGCTTTCTTT. It specifies CATKRPGTGRTEAFF.

The chain employs TRBV6-5 and TRBJ2-1; D is unclear. CDR3 length: 12 amino acids. The germline gives CDR1 MNHEY, CDR2 SVGAGI. Trimming removed 2 bases from V and 6 bases from J, with 5 bases in between. Here the CDR3 DNA reads TGTGCCAGCAGTTACAACAGCAATGAGCAGTTCTTC. Amino acids: CASSYNSNEQFF.

The gene calls are TRBV27 and TRBJ2-3, with D possibly TRBD1 on 5 matching bases. The germline V and J ends were trimmed by 7 bases and 4 bases, with 15 bases remaining between them. This CDR3 is 14 amino acids long. Germline CDR1 is MNHEY and CDR2 is SMNVEV (reference sequence). The CDR3: CASTLFQGADTQYF. The CDR3 bases are TGTGCCAGCACCCTATTTCAGGGTGCAGATACGCAGTATTTT.

V gene TRBV6-5 combines with J gene TRBJ1-2; D may be TRBD1 (5 bases). Trimming removed 10 bases at V and 2 bases at J, with 20 bases between. This CDR3 has 15 residues. The germline gives CDR1 MNHEY, CDR2 SVGAGI. The CDR3 is CATRPDGRTNYGYTF. CDR3 DNA: TGTGCCACCCGGCCGGACGGTCGGACAAACTATGGCTACACCTTC.

In the case of this clone: Other DNA sequences in the same sample also yield this CDR3. This chain uses TRBV5-1 with TRBJ1-2, with a possible D match to TRBD1 (6 bases). CDR3 length equals 15 residues. CDR1 and CDR2 (germline): SGHRS, YFSETQ. The ends were cut back, 2 bases at V and 4 bases at J, with 15 bases in the middle. Here the CDR3 DNA reads TGCGCCAGCAGCTTCGGAGCTGGGGGCGGCTATGGCTACACCTTC. This encodes CASSFGAGGGYGYTF.

This chain uses TRBV30 with TRBJ1-1; tentatively, D is TRBD1 (6 bases). The CDR3 covers 13 residues. CDR1 and CDR2 (germline): GTSNPN, SVGIG (reference sequence). The V end lost 5 bases, the J end lost 0 bases, and 10 bases lay between the germline ends. The CDR3 sequence is CAWDRRMNTEAFF. DNA of the CDR3: TGTGCCTGGGACAGGAGGATGAACACTGAAGCTTTCTTT.

J is TRBJ1-1 and V is TRBV29-1; TRBD1 aligns across 9 bases. CDR3 length: 13 residues. The germline V gene encodes CDR1 SQVTM and CDR2 ANQGSEA. V trimming: 4 bases; J trimming: 4 bases; junction bases outside the gene matches: 4. Here the CDR3 reads CSVGQGVSTEAFF. The CDR3 region has the DNA TGCAGCGTTGGACAGGGGGTTAGCACTGAAGCTTTCTTT.

This chain joins TRBV6-5 and TRBJ2-2; TRBD2 aligns across 7 bases. V shed 2 bases and J 6 bases; nucleotides not matched to a gene: 3. Germline CDR1 and CDR2: MNHEY and SVGAGI. CDR3 length equals 14 residues. CDR3 DNA sequence: TGTGCCAGCAGTTACACGGGGGGTTCCGGGGAGCTGTTTTTT. Its translation is CASSYTGGSGELFF.

This clone was seen just once. The chain's CDR3 is CASSAPSGGYTF. The CDR3 coding sequence is TGTGCCAGCAGCGCCCCATCGGGTGGCTACACCTTC. The chain recombines TRBV5-4 with TRBJ1-2; D is uncertain. Germline V gene sequence: CDR1 SGHNT, CDR2 YYREEE (reference sequence). CDR3 length: 12 residues. Trimming took 4 bases from V and 7 from J, leaving 11 bases between them.

The chain recombines TRBV5-1 with TRBJ2-1; a possible D gene is TRBD2 (6 bases). Germline V gene data show CDR1 as SGHRS and CDR2 as YFSETQ. The CDR3 has 14 residues. Trimming left V 0 bases short and J 2 bases short, with 6 bases between. The CDR3 loop reads CASSLGEAYNEQFF. The CDR3 nucleotides are TGCGCCAGCAGCTTGGGGGAGGCCTACAATGAGCAGTTCTTC.

V is TRBV19 and J is TRBJ2-1; maybe TRBD2 (6 bases). CDR3 size: 17 residues. Germline V gene sequence: CDR1 LNHDA, CDR2 SQIVND (reference sequence). V shed 2 bases and J shed 4 bases, with 18 bases lying between them. The CDR3 reads CASSIRAPRGTYNEQFF. The CDR3 coding sequence is TGTGCCAGTAGTATAAGAGCACCTCGCGGGACTTACAATGAGCAGTTCTTC.

The rearrangement links TRBV27 to TRBJ1-5; 7 bases map to TRBD1. Germline loops: CDR1 MNHEY, CDR2 SMNVEV (reference sequence). With V trimmed by 5 bases and J by 2 bases, 6 bases remained unmatched. The CDR3 runs to 15 residues. The CDR3 sequence: CASSNTGDGNQPQHF. CDR3 DNA sequence: TGTGCCAGCAGTAATACAGGGGACGGCAATCAGCCCCAGCATTTT.

V gene TRBV7-3 combines with J gene TRBJ2-2, with D perhaps matching TRBD2 (6 bases). The CDR3 runs to 16 residues. The V end was cut by 4 bases, the J end by 2 bases, with 14 bases between. Germline CDR1 SGHTA, CDR2 FQGTGA. CDR3 DNA sequence: TGTGCCAGCAGCTCCTCGGGACTCACCAACACCGGGGAGCTGTTTTTT. As protein: CASSSSGLTNTGELFF.

This clone has only one observation. The chain links TRBV7-2 to TRBJ1-5, with D maybe TRBD1 (6 bases). V dropped 1 base and J dropped 1 base, with 11 bases sitting between them. Germline loops: CDR1 SGHTA, CDR2 FQGNSA. This CDR3 is 16 amino acids long. The CDR3 region has the DNA TGTGCCAGCAGCTTAGGGACAGCCTGGAGCAATCAGCCCCAGCATTTT. Amino acids: CASSLGTAWSNQPQHF.

This rearrangement joins TRBV28 to TRBJ2-3; 11 nucleotides agree with TRBD2. After removal of 1 base from V and 3 bases from J, the junction contained 6 bases not matched to a gene. The V gene's germline CDR1 is MDHEN and CDR2 SYDVKM. The CDR3 loop spans 17 amino acids. CDR3 DNA sequence: TGTGCCAGCAGTTTATCGGTAGCGGGAGGGCCTACAGATACGCAGTATTTT. This gives the protein CASSLSVAGGPTDTQYF.

This chain links TRBV19 with TRBJ2-1; D is ambiguous. Germline values: CDR1 LNHDA, CDR2 SQIVND (reference sequence). The V gene lost 5 bases and the J gene lost 7 bases, with 18 bases spanning the gap. This CDR3 contains 15 residues. As DNA, the CDR3 is TGTGCCAGTAGTTTGGTATCCCTCCGGTCTAATGAGCAGTTCTTC. Its translation is CASSLVSLRSNEQFF.

The chain has TRBV2 and TRBJ2-7; no reliable D call. V lost 4 bases to trimming and J lost 4 bases, with 8 bases between them. Germline CDR1 is SNHLY and CDR2 is FYNNEI. The CDR3 sequence is 12 residues long. CDR3 sequence: CASSGAVYEQYF. DNA of the CDR3: TGTGCCAGCAGTGGGGCCGTATACGAGCAGTACTTC.

The chain links TRBV25-1 to TRBJ2-2, with 9 positions matching TRBD2. Germline V gene data show CDR1 as MGHDK and CDR2 as SYGVNS. V lost 5 bases and J lost 4; bases outside the gene matches: 5. The CDR3 is 15 amino acids. CDR3 in DNA: TGTGCCAGCAGTAGGCTAGCGGGACTCACCGGGGAGCTGTTTTTT. Its translation: CASSRLAGLTGELFF.

This clone has more than one count but fewer than ten. The rearrangement links TRBV30 to TRBJ2-5, with 14 bases identical to TRBD2. CDR3 size: 16 residues. From germline, CDR1 is GTSNPN and CDR2 SVGIG (reference sequence). The trim removed 4 bases at V and 5 bases at J, leaving 9 bases unmatched. The CDR3, as DNA: TGTGCCTGGACCAGACTAGCGGGAGGGCCTGTGGAGACCCAGTACTTC. The encoded protein is CAWTRLAGGPVETQYF.

The chain carries TRBV10-3 and TRBJ2-1, with D tentatively TRBD1 (6 bases). Trimming took 3 bases from V and 8 from J, leaving 8 bases between them. The germline gives CDR1 ENHRY, CDR2 SYGVKD. The CDR3 is 12 residues long. Here the CDR3 DNA reads TGTGCCATCAGTGACAGGGGAGATGAGCAGTTCTTC. Translating it yields CAISDRGDEQFF.

This clone was seen only a few times. V and J are TRBV28 and TRBJ1-2, with 7 bases identical to TRBD1. With 3 bases clipped from V and 0 bases from J, the junction kept 7 bases outside the gene matches. Germline V gene data show CDR1 as MDHEN and CDR2 as SYDVKM. The CDR3 contains 16 residues. CDR3 in amino acids: CASSLAGTASNYGYTF. CDR3 coding DNA: TGTGCCAGCAGTTTGGCCGGGACAGCCTCTAACTATGGCTACACCTTC.

This clone appeared a few times. The V and J genes are TRBV19 and TRBJ1-2; D not resolved. V shed 7 bases and J shed 5 bases, with 17 bases lying between them. Per the germline V gene, CDR1 is LNHDA and CDR2 is SQIVND (reference sequence). The CDR3 consists of 14 residues. CDR3 in DNA: TGTGCCAGTACTTATTCGTCGGGGTTTTATGGCTACACCTTC. Amino acid sequence: CASTYSSGFYGYTF.

V gene TRBV6-5 combines with J gene TRBJ2-7, with 10 bases that match TRBD2. Per the germline V gene, CDR1 is MNHEY and CDR2 is SVGAGI. This CDR3 region has 13 residues. With 6 bases clipped from V and 4 bases from J, the junction kept 3 bases outside the gene matches. CDR3 region: CASSQTSGYEQYF. DNA for the CDR3: TGTGCCAGCAGCCAGACTAGCGGGTACGAGCAGTACTTC.

The chain joins TRBV5-1 to TRBJ2-3; TRBD2 agrees at 9 bases. This CDR3 is built from 17 residues. The germline V gene encodes CDR1 SGHRS and CDR2 YFSETQ. V was clipped by 0 bases and J by 2 bases; unmatched bases: 7. CDR3 in amino acids: CASSLGRWTSATDTQYF. Here the CDR3 DNA reads TGCGCCAGCAGCTTGGGGCGGTGGACTAGCGCCACAGATACGCAGTATTTT.

The chain combines TRBV19 with TRBJ2-1, with D perhaps matching TRBD2 (6 bases). CDR1 and CDR2 (germline): LNHDA, SQIVND (reference sequence). Trimming left V 7 bases short and J 5 bases short, with 12 bases between. This CDR3 contains 13 residues. The CDR3 protein is CASTGGVNNEQFF. In DNA form, the CDR3 reads TGTGCCAGTACTGGCGGGGTTAACAATGAGCAGTTCTTC.